The source of this T cell receptor beta chain is a study of regulatory T cells in long-lasting Graves disease. Germline values: CDR1 SNHLY, CDR2 FYNNEI. The J segment lost 5 bases and the V segment lost 2 bases, leaving 3 bases of the junction unmatched. The CDR3 runs 15 residues. To make TCR beta libraries, researchers used iRepertoire HTBI primers and Arm-PCR of CDR3 regions. Each CDR3 protein is one row after TCRdb ran MiXCR on the multiplex PCR reads. This sample has some 500,000 distinct CDR3 sequences, with around an eighth found just once. This sample's time point: newly diagnosed GD, antithyroid drugs for less than 3 months. The authors made the TCR library using RNA they extracted from PBMCs. Study-wide results and caveats: The work looked only at peripheral blood and did not look at thyroid tissue. Those with persistent disease had in common more public clonotypes (about 2,700) than new patients (approximately 970). Newly diagnosed disease favored TRBV20-1 and TRBJ2-1 over persistent disease.

This clonotype came up many times. Its antigen is not known. This sample was shared with a second study, whose subject was T cells in Graves' hyperthyroidism and ophthalmopathy. From that report: Researchers ran a first-round RT-PCR on the TCR CDR3 using the HTBI primer set.

Sequencing was performed on peripheral blood mononuclear cells (PBMCs), taken at new diagnosis, from a patient treated with antithyroid drugs. The TCR was taken from a man aged 30 to 39 with Graves disease. This chain connects TRBV2 to TRBJ2-2; 9 bases match TRBD2. The CDR3 coding sequence is TGTGCCAGCAGTGAATCCAGCGGGAGGACCGGGGAGCTGTTTTTT. The encoded protein is CASSESSGRTGELFF.